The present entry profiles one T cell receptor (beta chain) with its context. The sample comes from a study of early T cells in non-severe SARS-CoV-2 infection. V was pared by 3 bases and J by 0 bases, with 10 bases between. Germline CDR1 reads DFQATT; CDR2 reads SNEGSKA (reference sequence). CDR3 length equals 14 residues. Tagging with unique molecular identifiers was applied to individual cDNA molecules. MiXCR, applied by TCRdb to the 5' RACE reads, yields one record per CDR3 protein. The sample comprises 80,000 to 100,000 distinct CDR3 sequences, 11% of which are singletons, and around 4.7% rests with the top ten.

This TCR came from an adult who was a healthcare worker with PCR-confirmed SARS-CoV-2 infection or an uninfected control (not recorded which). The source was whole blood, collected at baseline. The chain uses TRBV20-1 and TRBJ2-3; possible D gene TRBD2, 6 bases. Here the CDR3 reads CSASGGDSTDTQYF. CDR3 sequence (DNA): TGCAGTGCTAGCGGCGGGGATAGCACAGATACGCAGTATTTT.